The clone carrying this T cell receptor beta chain showed up just a few times. Antigen specificity is unknown. From germline, CDR1 is MGHRA and CDR2 YSYEKL. CDR3 length: 16 residues. V lost 2 bases and J lost 8; bases outside the gene matches: 14. The source of the sample is a study of T cell repertoires in cytomegalovirus infection. Study context: Evidence of both CMV infection and a matching HLA type came from public TCR beta signatures. Study observations and caveats: Of the TCR beta families, the public ones yielded a cumulative frequency that identified carriers of CMV plus the relevant HLA.

Via MiXCR, TCRdb re-called the reads, giving one row per CDR3 protein. The sample yields around 200,000 distinct CDR3 sequences, around two fifths seen once. The V and J genes are TRBV4-1 and TRBJ1-2, with 7 bases fitting TRBD1. The sequences come from CD8+ T cells from cultured PBMCs, collected from culture after CMV antigen stimulation. This receptor was obtained from a human donor in good health (CMV status not recorded). Some clones in this sample may be carry-over from other donors' samples. The CDR3 loop is CASSQPPDRPRWGYTF. The CDR3 DNA reads as TGCGCCAGCAGCCAACCCCCGGACAGGCCCCGCTGGGGCTACACCTTC.